The 16 T cell receptor beta chains below come from one sample, sequenced in a study of cytomegalovirus exposure and HLA in healthy donors. A multiplex PCR was run with 60 Vbeta primers and 13 Jbeta primers. Assay: immunoSEQ multiplex PCR; the TCRdb copy retains only in-frame clones and omits some. The profile shows over 30,000 clones, around 86% of them singletons. Sequencing was done on a sample of PBMCs. Receptor source: a woman aged 40 to 50 in good health and CMV-seropositive.

The rearrangement uses TRBV11-3 and TRBJ2-2; 10 bases map to TRBD2. Germline V lookup: CDR1 SGHNT, CDR2 YENEEA. The CDR3 runs to 17 residues. The V and J ends lost 2 bases and 2 bases, in that order; junction bases with no gene match: 5. The CDR3 reads CASSLSRTSGNTGELFF. The CDR3 DNA is TGTGCCAGCAGCTTATCCAGGACTAGCGGTAACACCGGGGAGCTGTTTTTT.

This sequence joins TRBV5-1 and TRBJ2-3, with a possible D match to TRBD1 (6 bases). Germline V CDR1 and CDR2: SGHRS, YFSETQ. The ends were cut back, 2 bases at V and 1 base at J, with 11 bases in the middle. CDR3 length: 15 residues. The CDR3 protein is CASSFSGDRTDTQYF. CDR3 nucleotide sequence: TGCGCCAGCAGCTTCTCAGGGGACCGCACAGATACGCAGTATTTT.

The V and J genes are TRBV5-1 and TRBJ2-7; no reliable D call. Germline V gene lookup returns CDR1 SGHRS and CDR2 YFSETQ. This CDR3 comprises 15 residues. Trimming removed 4 bases at V and 2 bases at J, with 16 bases between. CDR3 DNA: TGCGCCAGCAGCCCCACTACCACATCTCCCTACGAGCAGTACTTC. This sequence encodes CASSPTTTSPYEQYF.

V usage is TRBV27 and J usage is TRBJ2-7; tentatively, D is TRBD2 (6 bases). V was cut by 0 bases and J by 4 bases, with 16 bases left in between. Germline V gene sequence: CDR1 MNHEY, CDR2 SMNVEV (reference sequence). CDR3 size: 16 residues. The CDR3 loop reads CASSLSGLSLGYEQYF. As DNA, the CDR3 is TGTGCCAGCAGTTTATCGGGACTCTCCCTCGGGTACGAGCAGTACTTC.

V usage is TRBV4-3 and J usage is TRBJ1-1; TRBD1 matches at 7 bases. Germline values: CDR1 LGHNA, CDR2 YSLEER. The CDR3 consists of 15 residues. Losses at the gene ends were 4 bases for V and 5 bases for J; bases not matched to a gene: 10. The CDR3, as DNA: TGCGCCAGCAGCCGAACCGGGACAGCCGGGACTGAAGCTTTCTTT. Translation: CASSRTGTAGTEAFF.

The V and J genes are TRBV6-1 and TRBJ1-2, with 8 bases identical to TRBD1. This CDR3 is built from 15 residues. The V segment lost 6 bases and the J segment 4 bases; nucleotides outside the gene matches: 10. Looked up from germline, CDR1 is MNHNS and CDR2 is SASEGT. The CDR3 loop is CASSLVGQGIYGYTF. CDR3 coding DNA: TGTGCCAGCAGCCTAGTTGGACAGGGAATCTATGGCTACACCTTC.

The rearrangement joins TRBV5-1 to TRBJ1-1; D unresolved. Per germline, CDR1 SGHRS and CDR2 YFSETQ. This CDR3 has 12 residues. The V end lost 0 bases, the J end lost 7 bases, and 7 bases lay between the germline ends. CDR3 in amino acids: CASSLGGVEAFF. CDR3 coding DNA: TGCGCCAGCAGCTTGGGCGGGGTTGAAGCTTTCTTT.

The CDR3 sequence is CASSTRRGTYEQYF. The CDR3 bases are TGTGCCAGCAGCACCCGCCGGGGTACCTACGAGCAGTACTTC. This chain links TRBV7-6 with TRBJ2-7, with D possibly TRBD2 on 5 matching bases. V shed 5 bases and J shed 2 bases, with 13 bases lying between them. The CDR3 loop spans 14 amino acids. Germline CDR1 and CDR2: SGHVS and FNYEAQ.

V is TRBV7-2 and J is TRBJ2-5; 7 nucleotides match TRBD1. The CDR3 has 15 residues. Per the germline V gene, CDR1 is SGHTA and CDR2 is FQGNSA. The J segment lost 1 base and the V segment lost 7 bases, leaving 9 bases of the junction unmatched. For the CDR3, the DNA is TGTGCCAGCATTAGGAACAGGGGCGCCCAAGAGACCCAGTACTTC. Translation: CASIRNRGAQETQYF. Combining the CDR3 with reference TRBV7-2 and TRBJ2-5 gives the whole variable domain GAGVSQSPSNKVTEKGKDVELRCDPISGHTALYWYRQSLGQGLEFLIYFQGNSAPDKSGLPSDRFSAERTGGSVSTLTIQRTQQEDSAVYLCASIRNRGAQETQYFGPGTRLLVL.

The V call is TRBV27, the J call TRBJ1-2; 11 bases agree with TRBD1. The CDR3 totals 15 residues. The junction had 9 bases not matched to a gene; V was cut back by 8 bases and J by 4 bases. CDR1 and CDR2 from the germline V gene are MNHEY and SMNVEV (reference sequence). The CDR3, as DNA: TGTGCCAGCCGACCCGGGACAGGGGGGAGCTATGGCTACACCTTC. Amino acid sequence: CASRPGTGGSYGYTF.

The chain links TRBV29-1 to TRBJ1-6, with TRBD1 matching 9 bases. Germline values: CDR1 SQVTM, CDR2 ANQGSEA. The CDR3 totals 14 residues. Germline trimming cut 6 bases from V and 10 bases from J; bases unmatched to any gene: 10. In DNA, the CDR3 is TGCAGCGTCGGCACAGGGGGCGCTGAGTCACCCCTCCACTTT. Translated: CSVGTGGAESPLHF.

V and J are TRBV19 and TRBJ1-5; unclear D gene. Germline V lookup: CDR1 LNHDA, CDR2 SQIVND (reference sequence). V was pared by 7 bases and J by 3 bases, with 19 bases between. This CDR3 contains 16 residues. CDR3 amino acids: CASNEIRSTYNQPQHF. DNA of the CDR3: TGTGCCAGTAATGAGATTCGTAGCACATACAATCAGCCCCAGCATTTT. The full variable domain, with the rest looked up from reference TRBV19 and TRBJ1-5, is DGGITQSPKYLFRKEGQNVTLSCEQNLNHDAMYWYRQDPGQGLRLIYYSQIVNDFQKGDIAEGYSVSREKKESFPLTVTSAQKNPTAFYLCASNEIRSTYNQPQHFGDGTRLSIL.

The V call is TRBV4-3, the J call TRBJ1-5; 8 nucleotides agree with TRBD1. Germline lookup yields CDR1 LGHNA and CDR2 YSLEER. Trimming at V came to 0 bases and at J to 7 bases, leaving 8 bases not matched to a gene. The CDR3 contains 16 residues. For the CDR3, the DNA is TGCGCCAGCAGCCAAGATGGTGGACAGGGAGGACAGCCCCAGCATTTT. Translated, it gives CASSQDGGQGGQPQHF.

The J gene is TRBJ2-3, the V gene TRBV6-5; D is uncertain. Germline CDR1 and CDR2: MNHEY and SVGAGI. The CDR3 has 16 residues. V shed 2 bases and J shed 0 bases, with 12 bases lying between them. In nucleotides, the CDR3 is TGTGCCAGCAGTTACGTTAATAGCTTGAGCACAGATACGCAGTATTTT. As protein: CASSYVNSLSTDTQYF.

The chain uses TRBV11-2 and TRBJ1-3; no clear D. The length of the CDR3 is 12 residues. Germline V gene data show CDR1 as SGHAT and CDR2 as FQNNGV. Deletions cut 7 bases from V and 5 bases from J, with 9 bases between. The CDR3 loop is CASTPQRNTIYF. CDR3 DNA: TGTGCCAGCACCCCTCAGAGAAACACCATATATTTT. The variable domain in full, completed from reference TRBV11-2 and TRBJ1-3, reads EAGVAQSPRYKIIEKRQSVAFWCNPISGHATLYWYQQILGQGPKLLIQFQNNGVVDDSQLPKDRFSAERLKGVDSTLKIQPAKLEDSAVYLCASTPQRNTIYFGEGSWLTVV.

Of note for this clone: Other nucleotide sequences from this sample produce the same CDR3. The CDR3 region has the DNA TGTGCAAGTCTCCACCGGGACATTCGCGGCTACACCTTC. Translated: CASLHRDIRGYTF. The chain couples TRBV12-2 to TRBJ1-2; the table assigns TRBD1, which was not confirmed against the DNA. TRBV12-2 is a documented pseudogene. This CDR3 comprises 13 residues.